The rows below give T cell receptor beta chains drawn from one sample of a study of blood T cell repertoires in COVID-19. Profiling relied on immunoSEQ multiplex PCR, and the TCRdb table lists in-frame clones only, not all of them. The sample lists about 140,000 clones, 85% to 90% occurring once. Material for sequencing was PBMCs or T cells enriched from blood (not recorded which). The receptors were gathered from a man between 60 and 70 years old who had recovered from COVID-19. The CDR3 runs from the conserved cysteine through the conserved F or W. Each record gives: clone size, V gene, D gene, J gene, CDR3 protein, CDR3 DNA. A D gene is named only where the DNA matches it firmly. Not every row has a clone size; where given, it reads once, few, many or a size class.

>once|TRBV4-1|TRBD1|TRBJ1-3
CASSPGQAVWGTIYF
TGCGCCAGCAGCCCTGGACAGGCCGTTTGGGGCACCATATATTTT
>.|TRBV6-2/TRBV6-3|.|TRBJ1-1
CASSYGEGPEAFF
TGTGCCAGCAGTTATGGAGAGGGTCCTGAAGCTTTCTTT
>.|TRBV2|TRBD2|TRBJ2-1
CASLPTSGTLGEQFF
TGTGCCAGCCTCCCGACTAGCGGGACGCTAGGTGAGCAGTTCTTC
>.|TRBV16|.|TRBJ1-6
CASSLLGGAHSPLHF
TGTGCCAGCAGCCTCCTCGGAGGGGCCCATTCACCCCTCCACTTT
>.|TRBV11-2|.|TRBJ1-1
CASSLVAGQAFF
TGTGCCAGCAGCTTAGTCGCAGGCCAAGCTTTCTTT
>once|TRBV25-1|.|TRBJ1-6
CASSEQGSYNSPLHF
TGTGCCAGCAGTGAACAGGGTTCCTATAATTCACCCCTCCACTTT
>.|TRBV19|TRBD1|TRBJ2-7
CASEGQVLVYEQYF
TGTGCCAGTGAGGGACAGGTCCTGGTCTACGAGCAGTACTTC
>once|TRBV24-1|.|TRBJ1-3
CATTSGGGNTIYF
TGTGCCACCACCAGCGGGGGCGGAAACACCATATATTTT
>few|TRBV6-1|.|TRBJ2-7
CASSDSYEQYF
TGTGCCAGCAGTGACAGCTACGAGCAGTACTTC
>.|TRBV24-1|.|TRBJ2-2
CATSVAANTGELFF
TGTGCCACCAGTGTAGCGGCGAACACCGGGGAGCTGTTTTTT
>once|TRBV3-1/TRBV3-2|.|TRBJ1-5
CASSQRGLGQPQHF
TGTGCCAGCAGCCAAAGAGGTCTAGGACAGCCCCAGCATTTT
>.|TRBV6-5|TRBD1|TRBJ1-3
CASSWDSSGNTIYF
TGTGCCAGCAGCTGGGACAGCTCTGGAAACACCATATATTTT
>.|TRBV4-1|.|TRBJ2-7
CASSLKVYEAEQYF
TGCGCCAGCAGCCTAAAGGTCTACGAGGCCGAGCAGTACTTC
>.|TRBV18|.|TRBJ2-3
CASSPWKGDTQYF
TGTGCCAGCTCACCATGGAAGGGGGATACGCAGTATTTT
>.|TRBV7-8|.|TRBJ2-7
CASSLHPREQYF
TGTGCCAGCAGCTTACACCCTAGGGAGCAGTACTTC
>.|TRBV6-5|TRBD1|TRBJ2-7
CASRTGVQGEQYF
TGTGCCAGCAGGACAGGGGTTCAAGGCGAGCAGTACTTC
>.|TRBV5-1|.|TRBJ2-5
CASSLQGQETQYF
TGCGCCAGCAGCTTGCAGGGGCAAGAGACCCAGTACTTC
>.|TRBV29-1|TRBD2|TRBJ2-1
CSGAGTSGSNEQFF
TGCAGCGGGGCCGGGACTAGCGGGAGCAATGAGCAGTTCTTC
>once|TRBV6-5|.|TRBJ2-2
CASSQIGELFF
TGTGCCAGCAGTCAGATCGGGGAGCTGTTTTTT
>few|TRBV11-2|TRBD1|TRBJ1-1
CASSQAQGLNTEAFF
TGTGCCAGCAGCCAGGCACAGGGGCTGAACACTGAAGCTTTCTTT
>.|TRBV5-6|TRBD1|TRBJ2-7
CASSWTGFSEQYF
TGTGCCAGCAGCTGGACAGGGTTCAGCGAGCAGTACTTC
>.|TRBV19|.|TRBJ1-5
CASSITGTISQHF
TGTGCCAGTAGTATAACAGGGACAATTTCCCAGCATTTT
>.|TRBV6-4|.|TRBJ2-1
CASSEIYGYNEQFF
TGTGCCAGCAGTGAGATCTACGGTTACAATGAGCAGTTCTTC
>.|TRBV10-3|TRBD1|TRBJ2-7
CAISAEGDRLYEQYF
TGTGCCATCAGCGCGGAAGGGGACAGGCTCTACGAGCAGTACTTC
>.|TRBV2|TRBD1|TRBJ1-6
CASSPTGDSPLHF
TGTGCCAGCAGTCCTACAGGGGACTCACCCCTCCACTTT
>.|TRBV28|.|TRBJ2-2
CASSLGALSNTGELFF
TGTGCCAGCAGTTTAGGGGCCTTAAGCAACACCGGGGAGCTGTTTTTT
>.|TRBV30|.|TRBJ1-5
CAWSFGGIGNQPQHF
TGTGCCTGGAGTTTCGGGGGGATCGGCAATCAGCCCCAGCATTTT
>.|TRBV6-5|.|TRBJ1-3
CASSYSRGGF
TGTGCCAGCAGTTACTCAAGGGGTGGTTTT
>.|TRBV5-1|.|TRBJ2-2
CASSLRSGLPRTGELFF
TGCGCCAGCAGCTTGCGGTCAGGGCTACCGAGGACCGGGGAGCTGTTTTTT
>once|TRBV19|.|TRBJ2-5
CASSPGLGRAKETQYF
TGTGCCAGTAGTCCTGGGTTGGGCAGGGCTAAAGAGACCCAGTACTTC
>.|TRBV2|.|TRBJ1-4
CASSEGWRGRKLFF
TGTGCCAGCAGTGAAGGTTGGAGAGGGAGAAAACTGTTTTTT
>.|TRBV29-1|TRBD1|TRBJ1-2
CSVDGQGGFANYGYTF
TGCAGCGTTGACGGTCAGGGGGGATTCGCTAACTATGGCTACACCTTC
>.|TRBV7-8|.|TRBJ2-7
CASSLYRAGLEQYF
TGTGCCAGCAGCTTGTATAGGGCGGGGTTGGAGCAGTACTTC
>.|TRBV19|TRBD1|TRBJ2-1
CASGTGILYNEQFF
TGTGCCAGTGGGACAGGGATACTTTACAATGAGCAGTTCTTC
>.|TRBV9|TRBD2|TRBJ2-5
CASSVGVTSGVQYF
TGTGCCAGCAGCGTAGGTGTGACTAGCGGGGTCCAGTACTTC
>.|TRBV10-3|TRBD1|TRBJ1-2
CAISGGPGTGNYGYTF
TGTGCCATCAGTGGTGGTCCCGGGACAGGGAACTATGGCTACACCTTC
>.|TRBV9|.|TRBJ1-2
CASSGGKGTYGYTF
TGTGCCAGCAGCGGGGGTAAGGGGACTTATGGCTACACCTTC
>.|TRBV18|TRBD2|TRBJ2-2
CASSPTSGRTGELFF
TGTGCCAGCTCACCGACTAGCGGGAGAACCGGGGAGCTGTTTTTT
>.|TRBV29-1|TRBD1|TRBJ1-5
CSVMGQPNQPQHF
TGCAGCGTTATGGGACAGCCCAATCAGCCCCAGCATTTT
>.|TRBV6-6|.|TRBJ2-4
CASSQINRASGLNIQYF
TGTGCCAGCAGTCAAATAAACAGGGCATCGGGTTTGAACATTCAGTACTTC
>.|TRBV3-1/TRBV3-2|TRBD2|TRBJ2-7
CASSLSRGGAREQYF
TGTGCCAGCAGTCTCTCCCGCGGGGGGGCTCGCGAGCAGTACTTC
>.|TRBV28|TRBD1|TRBJ1-2
CASITTGTDYGYTF
TGTGCCAGCATTACCACCGGGACAGACTATGGCTACACCTTC
>.|TRBV5-1|.|TRBJ2-1
CASSLIGYNEQFF
TGCGCCAGCAGCTTGATCGGGTACAATGAGCAGTTCTTC
>.|TRBV29-1|.|TRBJ2-7
CSVVQGYYEQYF
TGCAGCGTTGTACAGGGCTACTACGAGCAGTACTTC
>.|TRBV29-1|.|TRBJ2-7
CSVEAGPYEQYF
TGCAGCGTTGAAGCAGGTCCCTACGAGCAGTACTTC
>few|TRBV27|.|TRBJ1-5
CASSFYGNQPQHF
TGTGCCAGCAGTTTCTACGGTAATCAGCCCCAGCATTTT
>.|TRBV4-1|.|TRBJ2-6
CASTPDGPASSGANVLTF
TGCGCCAGCACCCCAGATGGGCCGGCAAGCTCTGGGGCCAACGTCCTGACTTTC
>.|TRBV6-5|TRBD1|TRBJ1-2
CASRPLDRPWEGYTF
TGTGCCAGCAGGCCCTTGGACAGGCCGTGGGAAGGCTACACCTTC
>.|TRBV28|TRBD1|TRBJ1-5
CASSPMGQGYQPQHF
TGTGCCAGCAGCCCGATGGGACAGGGTTATCAGCCCCAGCATTTT
>.|TRBV6-2/TRBV6-3|.|TRBJ1-5
CASSYEAGSNQPQHF
TGTGCCAGCAGTTACGAGGCGGGTAGCAATCAGCCCCAGCATTTT
>.|TRBV28|.|TRBJ1-6
CASSFRNSPLHF
TGTGCCAGCAGTTTCAGGAATTCACCCCTCCACTTT
>.|TRBV7-8|TRBD2|TRBJ2-3
CASARLALHDTQYF
TGTGCCAGCGCTAGACTAGCCCTTCATGATACGCAGTATTTT